This TCR beta chain was identified in a study of cytomegalovirus exposure and HLA in healthy donors (dated by TCRdb to about 2017). Broadly, across the study: An earlier analysis of about 530 of the donors reported about 260 Gb of sequence data and around 100 million unique TCR beta sequences obtained from around 190 million T cells. An early release that covered several hundred HLA-typed donors contained 250 to 350 gigabases of sequencing data and about 84 million unique TCR sequences. Of the roughly 410 genotyped donors, 75% to 85% were placed in the genetic ancestry cluster associated with self-reported Caucasian donors. The study aimed to test whether signatures of past pathogen exposure could be identified by cataloging public T cell receptors. The study used immunosequencing to profile the T cell repertoires of 666 subjects and linked those repertoires to cytomegalovirus serostatus. A separate validation cohort of some 130 different subjects was used in addition to the roughly 670-subject first cohort. High-throughput TCR immunosequencing, statistical association of individual TCRs with disease status, and machine learning were combined to predict cytomegalovirus infection status. A later analysis re-examined previously published TCR beta repertoires from about 670 donors and added high-resolution HLA genotyping to investigate patterns of TCR occurrence. In the later analysis, no new phenotypic data were used to find candidate immune exposures; instead, reliance was placed on TCR beta sequences and their occurrence across donors. An earlier analysis of fewer than 700 of the donors applied high-throughput TCR beta sequencing to assess whether each TCR beta V gene segment acted as functional or pseudogenic. Donor age, sex, ethnicity and CMV serostatus were compiled together with the repertoire data. In a later genetic analysis, genome-wide SNP genotypes for about 55% of the roughly 670 donors were used, and that subset was treated as a discovery cohort. Every discovery cohort repertoire had been produced on one sequencing platform. HLA typing covered class I and class II loci at four-digit resolution. The number of donors typed differed by locus, with about 629-640 for A, B, C, DRB1 and DQB1, roughly 520 for DQA1, approximately 570 for DPA1, and roughly 450 for DPB1. Roughly five DR-DQ haplotypes were handled as single units for association and clustering, since linkage in the cohort was strong. Among 398 genotyped donors of the cohort, an average of roughly 230,000 unique TCR beta nucleotide sequences was sequenced per donor, of which 15% to 20% were non-productive. The paper as a whole reports these results and caveats: Across donors, most TCR sequences were observed very rarely, whereas some public TCRs were present in many individuals. The authors suggested that the approach could potentially be generalized to other disease states and immunological phenotypes. Only TCR beta chains were sequenced in this cohort, and the absence of alpha or paired-chain data limited detectable features. In vitro tests confirmed that a few of the cytomegalovirus-associated TCR beta chains recognize cytomegalovirus antigens. In an earlier analysis of roughly 500 of the donors, most TCR beta V segments appeared in productive rearrangements about 87% or about 30% of the time, broadly matching IMGT annotations. The earlier analysis of around 600 of the donors excluded 15 to 20 rarely observed V segments, including chromosome 9 orphons, because counts were too low. Linkage disequilibrium might explain the correlated functional status among segregating V segments, but an unknown experimental factor could not be excluded. A later analysis reported that several top co-occurrence clusters appeared linked to parvovirus B19, influenza, CMV and Epstein-Barr virus. In a later genetic analysis, a missense DCLRE1C variant was associated with V-gene and J-gene trimming of TCR beta chains, and the association was replicated in an independent cohort. Sequencing depth was assumed to be roughly uniform across donors in the presence/absence analyses, though that assumption may not hold. Because HLA typing was missing for some donors at each locus, association tests included only the typed subset. A further reported finding was that TCR beta sequences accurately predicted the HLA-A and HLA-B alleles for most subjects in the first cohort. In the study, some 180 TCR beta chains were listed as associated with cytomegalovirus. Specific HLA alleles were associated with 15,000 to 20,000 TCR beta sequences at a false discovery rate of 0.05 in a later analysis. A later analysis found that TCR association rates varied across HLA loci, with DRB1 alleles showing the most associated TCRs and HLA-C alleles the fewest. A later analysis found that most CMV-associated TCR beta chains appeared HLA-restricted, with HLA associations seemingly driven largely by CMV exposure. CMV serostatus was the only immune exposure information available for the cohort. The classifier was reported to diagnose cytomegalovirus status with high specificity and sensitivity in both the original cohort and the validation cohort. Because the 87-base-pair reads could not distinguish some IMGT-functional V segments, including TRBV6-2 and TRBV6-3, those segments were excluded. A later genetic analysis reported fewer N-insertions in productive TCRs among donors in an Asian-associated ancestry cluster than the roughly 690-donor mean. When HLA alleles, especially DR and DQ, strongly co-occurred, TCR associations were difficult to assign to individual alleles. A cluster of highly shared sequence variants was judged likely to be a technical artifact of the sequencing pipeline. In a later analysis, HLA-associated TCR beta chains were found to be more clonally expanded and to have lower generation probabilities than equally common non-associated chains.

Libraries were made using the immunoSEQ multiplex PCR assay. For the multiplex PCR, a mixture combining 60 forward primers for TCR Vbeta segments and 13 reverse primers for TCR Jbeta segments was used. The CDR3 region of rearranged TCR beta genes was amplified from genomic DNA by a multiplex PCR assay. The Illumina HiSeq System was used to sequence the amplified TCR beta libraries as 87-base-pair reads. For the original study's pipeline: A later analysis tallied about 77 million unique TCR beta chains across the 666 repertoires, and about 10 million of those chains were shared by two or more donors. A nearest-neighbor algorithm error-corrected the raw reads and collapsed the reads into unique sequences, merging closely related sequences to remove PCR and sequencing errors. V, D and J gene segments were assigned by aligning CDR3 sequences to IMGT reference sequences. For a sequence to be retained, a match of at least six nucleotides was required to both a V gene segment and a J gene segment. Rearrangements were classified as productive when the CDR3 lacked stop codons and remained in frame with V and J, and all other rearrangements were classified as non-productive. CDR3 was defined according to IMGT convention as the region running from the second conserved V-encoded cysteine to the conserved J-encoded phenylalanine. In an earlier analysis of more than 550 of the donors, sequences lacking an unambiguous match to a single V gene segment were excluded. In an earlier analysis of a few hundred of the donors, a V segment was called functional when productive rearrangements were above 56.7%, and segregating when the standard deviation between donors exceeded 5%. A statistical classification framework was built to diagnose cytomegalovirus status from the catalog of TCR beta chain sequences. V and J gene assignment, in a later analysis, came from comparing TCR nucleotide sequences with IMGT/GENE-DB human TR gene sequences. Using the TCRdist pipeline, a later analysis assigned CDR3 sequences along with most-parsimonious VDJ recombination scenarios. In a later analysis, each TCR beta chain was defined by its CDR3 amino acid sequence together with its V-gene family, and reads lacking a unique V-gene family were excluded. As a way to deal with suspected cross-contamination and a sequencing artifact, a later analysis dropped 592 nucleotide sequences that were highly shared and had low generation probability. A later analysis calculated a clonal expansion index for each public chain from normalized within-repertoire ranks of inferred template counts. Generation probabilities in a later analysis came from a VDJ recombination model fitted to out-of-frame rearrangements, and those results were checked against IGoR. In a later analysis, TCR-TCR, TCR-HLA and TCR-CMV co-occurrence was scored with hypergeometric tests, and a repertoire-size bias correction was applied to TCR pairs. To estimate false discovery rates, a later analysis permuted the HLA or CMV assignments 20 times. In a later analysis, co-occurring TCRs were grouped using DBSCAN, with TCRdist sequence similarity added in when clustering inside HLA-allele-positive subsets. Repertoires with fewer than 30,000 or more than 120,000 public chains, plus five repertoires with anomalous nucleotide sharing, were excluded from co-occurrence clustering. TCRdb retrieved this table from immuneACCESS and kept in-frame rearrangements only. Not all clones are present; in checked studies, unresolved V genes account for under half, and no reason is known for the remainder. The V and J calls and clone size are taken from that table; D and trimming were inferred from the DNA. The sample yields 160,000 or so clones; roughly 83% were counted once. The ten largest account for about 1% of the sample.

In total, around 600 healthy bone marrow donors made up the cohort. Cohort members were all nominally healthy when sampled, although unrecorded immune exposures were likely present. The donor was CMV seronegative and was included in the group of 352 seronegative cohort members. A peripheral blood sample was provided by each donor, and peripheral blood mononuclear cells were used for TCR beta sequencing. The Qiagen DNeasy Blood Extraction Kit was used to extract genomic DNA from the blood cell samples. From the cysteine through the phenylalanine, the CDR3 covers 14 amino acids. The read is trimmed to its CDR3 DNA, 42 bases read in frame from base 1. V sheds 7 bases and J sheds 0 bases, leaving 10 bases between their ends. CDR1 and CDR2 are read off the germline V gene (reference sequence) as SGHNT and YYREEE. A remark on this clone: Its cognate antigen has yet to be identified. Base quality data are lacking; no much larger clone is found one base away.

The receptor chain draws on TRBV5-4 and TRBJ1-4; a confident D gene designation cannot be given. The clonotype originates from a man under 40 in good health and CMV-seronegative. The sequenced sample consisted of PBMCs. The bases are TGTGCCAGCGGAGCTGCCGCAACTAATGAAAAACTGTTTTTT. Translated, this is CASGAAATNEKLFF.